This T cell receptor (beta chain) was captured in a study of response to subunit inactivated influenza vaccine. The CDR3 runs to 15 residues. CDR1 is DFQATT and CDR2 is SNEGSKA in the germline V gene (reference sequence). Losses at the gene ends were 8 bases for V and 5 bases for J; bases not matched to a gene: 13. The sample holds a few counts of this clonotype. The antigen is unknown. TCRdb recomputed calls from the RT-PCR reads with MiXCR, one row per CDR3 protein. The sample includes around 580,000 distinct CDR3 sequences, 14% of them seen just once. Study-wide results and limits: T cells newly recruited by each seasonal influenza vaccination are few, the authors suggested.

The sample was PBMCs from blood, taken less than 13 days after vaccination. The V and J genes are TRBV20-1 and TRBJ2-5; 11 positions match TRBD1. The receptor's source is a man aged 50 to 60 who received an inactivated influenza vaccine. The CDR3 bases are TGCAGTACCAATAATGGACAGGGGGCGAGGGAGACCCAGTACTTC. This gives the protein CSTNNGQGARETQYF.